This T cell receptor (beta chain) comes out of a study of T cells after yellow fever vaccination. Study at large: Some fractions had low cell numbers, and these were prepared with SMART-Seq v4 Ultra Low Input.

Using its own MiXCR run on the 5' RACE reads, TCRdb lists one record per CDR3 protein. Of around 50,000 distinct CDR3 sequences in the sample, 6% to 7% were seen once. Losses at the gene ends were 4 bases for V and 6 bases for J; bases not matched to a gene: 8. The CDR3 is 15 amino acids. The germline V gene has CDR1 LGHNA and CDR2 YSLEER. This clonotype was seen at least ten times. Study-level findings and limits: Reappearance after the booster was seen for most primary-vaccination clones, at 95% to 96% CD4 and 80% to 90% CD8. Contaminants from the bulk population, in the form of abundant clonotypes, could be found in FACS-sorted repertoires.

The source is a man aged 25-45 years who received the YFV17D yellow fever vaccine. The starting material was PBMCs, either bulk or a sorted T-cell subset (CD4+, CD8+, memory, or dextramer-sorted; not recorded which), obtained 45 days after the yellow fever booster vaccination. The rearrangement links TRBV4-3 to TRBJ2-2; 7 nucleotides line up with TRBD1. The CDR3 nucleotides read TGCGCCAGCAGCCTGATGACAGGGCCGGCCGGGGAGCTGTTTTTT. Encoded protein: CASSLMTGPAGELFF.